The clone carrying this T cell receptor beta chain is labeled medium-sized (0.01 to 0.1%). Its matching antigen is unknown. These data belong to a study of T and B cells in COVID-19 patients. As for the study in general: Active-infection patients were older, median roughly 70 years, than recovered patients, median about 36 years.

The CDR3 length is 17 residues. Germline CDR1 and CDR2: MNHEY and SVGEGT. V lost 5 bases and J 4 bases, leaving 21 bases between the germline ends. TRB rearrangements were amplified by multiplex PCR with BIOMED2 TRB-A/B primers. MiXCR, run by TCRdb on the multiplex PCR reads, gives a single entry per CDR3 protein. In the table there are roughly 5,400 distinct CDR3 sequences, 25% to 30% of which are singletons. General study findings and limits: Patients with COVID-19 reportedly showed strongly skewed T cell receptor beta variable and joining gene usage. Of about 2,400 TCR clusters found only in the recovered cohort, fewer than 40 had low generation probability.

Each TRB amplification used roughly 240-550 ng of genomic DNA from blood. The sequence was collected from a human donor with active COVID-19. This rearrangement joins TRBV6-2 or TRBV6-3 to TRBJ2-1; TRBD1 might be the D (5 bases). Sequenced: blood. The CDR3 reads CASSPGSFGEIYNEQFF. The CDR3, as DNA: TGTGCCAGCAGTCCAGGGTCGTTTGGCGAAATTTACAATGAGCAGTTCTTC.